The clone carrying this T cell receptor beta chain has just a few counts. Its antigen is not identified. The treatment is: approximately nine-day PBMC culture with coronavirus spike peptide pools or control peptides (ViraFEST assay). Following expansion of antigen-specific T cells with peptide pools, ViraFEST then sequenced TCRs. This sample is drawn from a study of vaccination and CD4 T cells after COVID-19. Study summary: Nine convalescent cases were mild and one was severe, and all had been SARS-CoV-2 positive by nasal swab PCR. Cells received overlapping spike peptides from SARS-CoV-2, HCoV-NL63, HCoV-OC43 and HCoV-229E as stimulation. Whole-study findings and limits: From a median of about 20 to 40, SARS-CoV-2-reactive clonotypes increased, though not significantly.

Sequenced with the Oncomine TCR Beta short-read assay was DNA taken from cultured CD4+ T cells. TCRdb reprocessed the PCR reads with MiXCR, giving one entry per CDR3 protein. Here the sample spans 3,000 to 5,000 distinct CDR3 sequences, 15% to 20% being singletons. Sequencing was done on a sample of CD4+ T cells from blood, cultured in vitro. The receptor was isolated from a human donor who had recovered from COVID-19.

CDR3 bases: TGCAGTGCTCGAGTCCCGGGACATAGCTCCTATAATTCACCCCTCCACTTT. Protein sequence: CSARVPGHSSYNSPLHF. The V call is TRBV20-1, the J call TRBJ1-6; possibly TRBD1 for D (6 bases). The V gene's germline CDR1 is DFQATT and CDR2 SNEGSKA (reference sequence). Trimming shortened V by 5 bases and J by 0 bases, and 17 bases separated the two germline ends. This CDR3 is built from 17 residues.